The T cell receptor (beta chain) described here comes from a study of blood T cell repertoires in COVID-19. Study summary: The United States, Italy and Spain were the sources of the acute and convalescent COVID-19 samples. The analysed material was cDNA or gDNA that came from T cells, B-cell-depleted T cells, or PBMCs.

In the study's own analysis: Nucleated cell counts were estimated from reference gene primer amplification. Produced via immunoSEQ multiplex PCR; TCRdb's table is partial and in-frame only. V, J and clone size derive from that table, while D and trimming were established from the DNA sequence. The table has around 310,000 clones, 89% seen once. The germline gives CDR1 MNHEY, CDR2 SVGAGI. V was pared by 8 bases and J by 10 bases, with 17 bases between. The CDR3 has 12 residues. This clone was counted a few times. This clonotype originated in a woman in her sixties with acute or convalescent COVID-19. The rearrangement uses TRBV6-5 and TRBJ1-2; D is unclear. Sequencing was carried out using peripheral blood. CDR3 coding DNA: TGTGCCAGCGGAGCGGGCTTAGCGGACTACACCTTC. Encoded protein: CASGAGLADYTF.